This T cell receptor beta chain was retrieved from a study of T cell responses to AZD1222 COVID-19 vaccine (dated by TCRdb to 2020 to 2022). Concerning the study at large: A total of just over 230 trial participants underwent TCR sequencing, of whom nearly 210 had received two doses of AZD1222 and some 25 had received two doses of the MenACWY control vaccine. Trial participants were enrolled by age into subgroups of 18-55, 56-69 and 70-plus years, and 148, 28 and 57 TCR-sequenced participants, respectively, were included in these subgroups. Paper-wide results and their limitations: Because no day 14 peak-response samples were available, repertoires were characterized only after the peak T cell response. CD4 TCRs associated with the vaccine covered the entire spike protein, and the dominant responses were in regions 160-218 and 743-854. Conclusions about previously exposed vaccinees are limited because only a handful of AZD1222 recipients were SARS-CoV-2 seropositive at baseline. A significant rise in spike-specific TCR breadth and depth was observed after two AZD1222 doses relative to day 0 and relative to MenACWY recipients. Reportedly, almost half of the unique spike-specific TCRs recognized epitopes lying outside the regions that are mutated in the B.1.351 and B.1.1.7 variants. Participants were mostly white British and included more females than males, and it was suggested by the authors that clonal diversity may have been underestimated. The 56-69-year group was small, and its depth increase did not reach significance, likely because of low power.

The CDR3 goes from the cysteine to the phenylalanine over 15 residues. Of all the DNA, just the CDR3 is kept, 45 bases in frame from base 1. V loses 6 bases of germline sequence and J loses 0 bases, and the interval between the two ends is 12 bases. The germline V gene yields MNHEY for CDR1 and SVGAGI for CDR2. The CDR3 regions of human TCRbeta chains were subjected to immunosequencing. In the original analysis: Repertoire TCRs were matched against a reference library of SARS-CoV-2-specific TCRs generated with the MIRA antigen-specificity platform. Breadth was defined as the fraction of unique TCRs that were SARS-CoV-2-associated. Depth was defined as the fraction of total T cells that were SARS-CoV-2-associated. Using the MIRA data, each spike-specific TCR was assigned both to the spike region to which the TCR was reactive and to a CD4 or CD8 class. Log10-transformed breadth and depth values were compared by one-way ANOVA with Sidak's multiple comparisons tests. TCRdb holds this immuneACCESS table with in-frame rearrangements only. Some clones are missing; in checked studies, unresolved V genes explain under half, and the rest has no known cause. D and trimming come from the DNA, and the V and J calls and clone size come from that table. In all, the sample holds roughly 150,000 clones, and 85% to 90% of those were seen once. The ten largest clones capture roughly a tenth of the sample.

Comments on this clone: Its antigen is not yet known. The record has no base qualities; no much larger clone is one base away.

The sample's time point label is to be understood as: about 28 days (+/-7) after the second vaccine dose. AZD1222 recipients with second doses at about 4 weeks or about 12 weeks were pooled, because spike-specific TCR depth and breadth did not differ between schedules. The vaccinee samples were drawn from two UK trials, COV001 and COV002, one of which was a single-blind randomized controlled phase 2/3 trial testing AZD1222 (ChAdOx1 nCoV-19) in healthy adults. For TCRbeta chain sequencing, PBMC samples were collected from trial participants at day 0 and at day 28 after the second dose. The rearrangement joined TRBV6-5 to TRBJ1-5; TRBD1 is a weak D gene call, 6 bases matching. Material: peripheral blood, obtained 28 days after the second AZD1222 dose. The source is an adult who received the AZD1222 COVID-19 vaccine. For the CDR3, the sequence is CASRRGDYSNQPQHF. The nucleotides are TGTGCCAGCAGGAGGGGGGATTATAGCAATCAGCCCCAGCATTTT.